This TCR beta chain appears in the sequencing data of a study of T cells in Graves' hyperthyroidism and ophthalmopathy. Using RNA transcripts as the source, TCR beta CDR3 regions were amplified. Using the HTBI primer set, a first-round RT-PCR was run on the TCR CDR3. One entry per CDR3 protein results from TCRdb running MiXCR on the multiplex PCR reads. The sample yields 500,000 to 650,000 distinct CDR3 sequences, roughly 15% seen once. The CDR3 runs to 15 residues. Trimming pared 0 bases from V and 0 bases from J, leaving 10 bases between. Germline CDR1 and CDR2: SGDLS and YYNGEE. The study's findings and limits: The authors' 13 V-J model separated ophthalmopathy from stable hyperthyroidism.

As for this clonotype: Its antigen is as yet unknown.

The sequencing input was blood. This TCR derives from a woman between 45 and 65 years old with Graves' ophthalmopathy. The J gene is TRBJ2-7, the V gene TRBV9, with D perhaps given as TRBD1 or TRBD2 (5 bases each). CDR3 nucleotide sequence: TGTGCCAGCAGCGTAGGGGACCTCACCTCCTACGAGCAGTACTTC. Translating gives CASSVGDLTSYEQYF.